This T cell receptor beta chain was observed in a study of early stage breast cancer tumors. Whole-study context: Of 15 to 20 invasive breast tumors, about twelve were hormone receptor-positive, HER2-negative. Study-level points and caveats: Blood repertoires resembled normal breast more than tumor. Tumors had approximately 2.5-fold higher T cell density than normal breast.

Germline loops: CDR1 ENHRY, CDR2 SYGVKD. V lost 0 bases to trimming and J lost 10 bases, with 10 bases between them. The CDR3 extends over 14 amino acids. This clone has only a few counts. Antigen unknown. The data were produced by immunoSEQ multiplex PCR, yet TCRdb's version contains in-frame clones alone and is incomplete. Among about 72,000 clones listed, roughly three quarters were seen once. This sequence joins TRBV10-3 and TRBJ1-6, with a possible D match to TRBD1 (5 bases). This receptor was obtained from a person in their 60s with breast cancer. Sample: blood. DNA of the CDR3: TGTGCCATCAGTGAGTCGGAAGGGGTCTCACCCCTCCACTTT. It encodes CAISESEGVSPLHF.